The T cell receptor (beta chain) under discussion was sequenced for a study of metastatic and nonmetastatic thyroid tumors. Across the whole study: Repertoires from blood and tumor or nodule tissue of malignant and benign thyroid patients were compared.

Via MiXCR, TCRdb re-called the PCR reads. The data hold approximately 10,000 clones, with 20% to 25% observed a single time. No treatment had been given to any patient before thyroid surgery. By share of the sample, this clone is medium-sized. V lost 4 bases to trimming and J lost 0 bases, with 10 bases between them. CDR1 MNHNS and CDR2 SASEGT come from the germline V gene. CDR3 size: 15 residues. The source of this sequence is a female donor with papillary thyroid cancer or a benign thyroid nodule (not recorded which). Some clones in this sample may be carry-over from other donors' samples. The sample was adjacent normal tissue. V and J are TRBV6-1 and TRBJ2-1; D call uncertain. The CDR3 is CASSVWKSSYNEQFF. In DNA, the CDR3 is TGTGCCAGCAGTGTCTGGAAGAGCTCCTACAATGAGCAGTTCTTC.